Sequencing of this TCR beta chain was carried out in a study of CD8+CD57+ T cells in acquired aplastic anemia. On the study more broadly: DNA recovered from sorted CD4+ and CD8+ cells had a mean of about 3.5 ug.

About this clonotype itself: Its antigen is not known.

Germline V gene sequence: CDR1 DFQATT, CDR2 SNEGSKA (reference sequence). CDR3 length: 12 residues. The germline V and J ends were trimmed by 5 bases and 5 bases, with 10 bases remaining between them. The authors sequenced patients whose flow cytometry had shown CD8+CD57+ cell expansion. The patients all had a severe acquired aplastic anemia diagnosis. By the time of blood sampling, patients had still received no therapy. TCR beta VDJ and CDR3 profiling used genomic DNA as template. TCRdb passed the reads through MiXCR, listing each CDR3 protein once. The sample has around 500,000 distinct CDR3 sequences, approximately 33% seen once. General study findings and limits: Shared by patients and controls, around 27 CD8+ CDR3s were abundant in patients.

The TCR originated in a human donor with aplastic anemia. J is TRBJ2-1 and V is TRBV20-1, with D unclear. Input material: sorted CD4+, CD8+, or CD8+CD57+ T cells (not recorded which) from PBMCs. The CDR3: CSADRRNNEQFF. The CDR3 coding sequence is TGCAGTGCTGACCGCCGCAACAATGAGCAGTTCTTC.